Presented here are 21 T cell receptor beta chains from one specimen sequenced in a study of post-analysis software for immune sequencing data. Overall study results and limits: TRBV segments more frequent in patients than in controls numbered a few and included TRBV5-6, TRBV5-1 and TRBV20-1.

Their target antigens are unknown. Unique molecular identifiers were present in the TCR beta cDNA libraries. TCRdb re-derived calls from the PCR reads in MiXCR, one entry per CDR3 protein. Among approximately 630,000 distinct CDR3 sequences listed, 55% to 70% were seen once. Sequenced material: blood. The receptors were sampled from a girl between 2 and 10 years old with multiple sclerosis.

The genes are TRBV29-1 and TRBJ2-1, with 9 bases lining up with TRBD1. In germline, CDR1 is SQVTM, CDR2 ANQGSEA. CDR3 size: 12 residues. Trimming cost V 6 bases and J 8 bases; bases outside gene matches: 5. CDR3 sequence reads: CSVDRGEDEQFF. DNA of the CDR3: TGCAGCGTGGACAGGGGTGAGGATGAGCAGTTCTTC.

The V and J genes are TRBV5-1 and TRBJ2-2, with D unclear. The CDR3 spans 15 residues. Per germline, CDR1 SGHRS and CDR2 YFSETQ. The V end lost 1 base, the J end lost 3 bases, and 10 bases lay between the germline ends. The CDR3 spells CASSLRTQDTGELFF. The CDR3 bases are TGCGCCAGCAGCTTGAGAACTCAGGACACCGGGGAGCTGTTTTTT.

This clonotype appeared once. V and J are TRBV7-2 and TRBJ2-3; D not resolved. CDR1 and CDR2 (germline): SGHTA, FQGNSA. The CDR3 sequence is 13 residues long. Deletions cut 5 bases from V and 5 bases from J, with 11 bases between. CDR3 loop: CASSLRTRDTQYF. CDR3 in DNA: TGTGCCAGCAGCCTCCGAACGAGAGATACGCAGTATTTT.

J is TRBJ2-7 and V is TRBV7-2; TRBD1 matches 7 bases. The J call is in doubt because the DNA end fits TRBJ2-5 better. CDR1 SGHTA and CDR2 FQGNSA come from the germline V gene. CDR3 length: 14 amino acids. The CDR3 here is CASSPGTVEKTQYF. The DNA for the CDR3 is TGTGCCAGCAGCCCCGGGACAGTTGAGAAGACCCAGTACTTC.

V gene TRBV7-9 combines with J gene TRBJ2-1; tentatively, D is TRBD1 (6 bases). This CDR3 contains 15 residues. Germline V gene sequence: CDR1 SEHNR, CDR2 FQNEAQ (reference sequence). The germline V and J ends were trimmed by 5 bases and 4 bases, with 15 bases remaining between them. In DNA form, the CDR3 reads TGTGCCAGCAGCCCCCCCAGGGGCCGATACAATGAGCAGTTCTTC. Its protein product is CASSPPRGRYNEQFF. The whole variable domain, remainder taken from reference TRBV7-9 and TRBJ2-1, is DTGVSQNPRHKITKRGQNVTFRCDPISEHNRLYWYRQTLGQGPEFLTYFQNEAQLEKSRLLSDRFSAERPKGSFSTLEIQRTEQGDSAMYLCASSPPRGRYNEQFFGPGTRLTVL.

This clonotype was counted a few times. V and J are TRBV12-3 or TRBV12-4 and TRBJ2-3; D call uncertain. Between the trimmed V and J ends, which lost 1 base and 11 bases, there was a span of 10 bases. The CDR3 totals 12 residues. The CDR3 DNA follows: TGTGCCAGCAGTTTAGGTGGGATCGGGCAGTATTTT. It encodes CASSLGGIGQYF.

This clonotype turned up a few times. V usage is TRBV5-1 and J usage is TRBJ2-1; 15 nucleotides match TRBD2. This CDR3 has 17 amino acids. CDR1 SGHRS and CDR2 YFSETQ come from the germline V gene. V was pared by 4 bases and J by 3 bases, with 5 bases of the junction left unmatched. CDR3 in amino acids: CASSPWTSGGVYNEQFF. CDR3 nucleotides: TGCGCCAGCAGCCCATGGACTAGCGGGGGGGTCTACAATGAGCAGTTCTTC.

The V and J genes are TRBV7-8 and TRBJ2-3, with 9 bases fitting TRBD1. With V trimmed by 4 bases and J by 4 bases, 12 bases remained unmatched. Per germline, CDR1 SGHVS and CDR2 FQNEAQ. The CDR3 has 17 amino acids. The DNA for the CDR3 is TGTGCCAGCAGCTCCCAGACTGGACAGGGGTTTTCAGATACGCAGTATTTT. Amino acids: CASSSQTGQGFSDTQYF.

The V call is TRBV18, the J call TRBJ2-3, with TRBD2 matching 11 bases. Per germline, CDR1 KGHSH and CDR2 LQKENI. V gave up 3 bases and J gave up 6 bases; unmatched junction bases: 2. The CDR3 covers 14 residues. The CDR3 region has the DNA TGTGCCAGCTCACCGGGACTAGCGGAGGATACGCAGTATTTT. It codes for CASSPGLAEDTQYF.

As regards this clonotype: A read error may account for a junction end that differs from germline. V usage is TRBV12-3 or TRBV12-4 and J usage is TRBJ1-2; weak D call: TRBD1 (5 bases). This CDR3 has 15 amino acids. The DNA of the CDR3 is TGTGCCAGCAGTCCTCGGGTTGGCGGGGACTATGGCTACACTTTC. Amino acid sequence: CASSPRVGGDYGYTF.

The chain uses TRBV10-3 and TRBJ2-1; tentative D call: TRBD1 (6 bases). This CDR3 contains 12 residues. Trimming removed 10 bases from V and 6 bases from J, with 13 bases in between. The germline gives CDR1 ENHRY, CDR2 SYGVKD. DNA of the CDR3: TGTGCCACCGAAGGGGGTCTCAATGAGCAGTTCTTC. It codes for CATEGGLNEQFF.

This clonotype was detected only a few times. This sequence joins TRBV2 and TRBJ2-3; D remains unclear. Per the germline V gene, CDR1 is SNHLY and CDR2 is FYNNEI. Trimming removed 0 bases at V and 7 bases at J, with 11 bases between. The CDR3 is 14 residues long. In DNA, the CDR3 is TGTGCCAGCAGTGAAGCGCTATACAGCAATACGCAGTATTTT. It is translated as CASSEALYSNTQYF.

CDR3 sequence (DNA): TGTGCCATCAGAGTGGGAGCCGGGACAGGGTCGAGCGAGCAGTACTTC. This translates into CAIRVGAGTGSSEQYF. The chain couples TRBV10-3 to TRBJ2-7; 9 positions match TRBD1. The germline V gene encodes CDR1 ENHRY and CDR2 SYGVKD. The V segment lost 6 bases and the J segment 6 bases; nucleotides outside the gene matches: 15. CDR3 length: 16 amino acids.

The chain couples TRBV7-2 to TRBJ2-1; 8 nucleotides line up with TRBD2. The CDR3 is made up of 15 amino acids. V was clipped by 5 bases and J by 6 bases; unmatched bases: 9. Germline CDR1 and CDR2: SGHTA and FQGNSA. The CDR3 loop is CASSLPSGTSNEQFF. CDR3 DNA sequence: TGTGCCAGCAGCCTCCCCTCCGGGACTAGCAATGAGCAGTTCTTC.

This chain uses TRBV6-2 or TRBV6-3 with TRBJ2-7, with TRBD2 identical over 7 bases. CDR3 length equals 16 residues. The V gene end was trimmed by 6 bases and the J gene end by 0 bases; junction bases not matched to a gene: 11. Per the germline V gene, CDR1 is MNHEY and CDR2 is SVGEGT. In DNA, the CDR3 is TGTGCCAGCAGGGACCAGGGAGGGGTCAGCTCCTACGAGCAGTACTTC. Protein product: CASRDQGGVSSYEQYF.

The rearrangement links TRBV9 to TRBJ2-1; a weak D match, TRBD2 (5 bases). Germline values: CDR1 SGDLS, CDR2 YYNGEE. CDR3 length equals 13 residues. V was cut by 0 bases and J by 9 bases, with 10 bases left in between. CDR3 region: CASSVVEGGEQFF. CDR3 coding DNA: TGTGCCAGCAGCGTAGTTGAGGGTGGTGAGCAGTTCTTC.

The V call is TRBV9, the J call TRBJ2-1, with 9 bases fitting TRBD2. Germline lookup yields CDR1 SGDLS and CDR2 YYNGEE. This CDR3 region has 13 residues. With 4 bases clipped from V and 10 bases from J, the junction kept 6 bases outside the gene matches. The CDR3 bases are TGTGCCAGCAGCATTAGCGGGAGCAACGAGCAGTTCTTC. Encoded protein: CASSISGSNEQFF.

J is TRBJ2-3 and V is TRBV7-2; D not certain. The CDR3 sequence is 12 residues long. Trimming stripped 5 bases from V and 6 bases from J, with 9 bases between. The V gene's germline CDR1 is SGHTA and CDR2 FQGNSA. The CDR3 loop is CASSKEVDTQYF. In nucleotides, the CDR3 is TGTGCCAGCAGCAAAGAGGTGGATACGCAGTATTTT. The variable domain in full, completed from reference TRBV7-2 and TRBJ2-3, reads GAGVSQSPSNKVTEKGKDVELRCDPISGHTALYWYRQSLGQGLEFLIYFQGNSAPDKSGLPSDRFSAERTGGSVSTLTIQRTQQEDSAVYLCASSKEVDTQYFGPGTRLTVL.

A few counts support this clonotype. The rearrangement joins TRBV5-1 to TRBJ2-7; D uncertain. The germline CDR1 and CDR2 sequences are SGHRS and YFSETQ. Trimming stripped 1 base from V and 2 bases from J, with 16 bases between. CDR3 length: 16 amino acids. The CDR3 DNA reads as TGCGCCAGCAGCTTGAGGCCGGAAGCAAATCCCTACGAGCAGTACTTC. Its protein is CASSLRPEANPYEQYF.

This clonotype was observed a handful of times. The chain carries TRBV27 and TRBJ2-7; no reliable D call. The germline CDR1 and CDR2 sequences are MNHEY and SMNVEV (reference sequence). This CDR3 is built from 10 residues. Trimming cost V 7 bases and J 6 bases, with 7 bases left between them. This CDR3 reads CASTPREQYF. The CDR3 nucleotides read TGTGCCAGCACCCCACGCGAGCAGTACTTC.

This clonotype was detected only once. The DNA for the CDR3 is TGTGCCAGCAGCTTAGCGCTAACGGCCAGCTTCCCCGGGGAGCTGTTTTTT. Its protein product is CASSLALTASFPGELFF. This chain connects TRBV7-8 to TRBJ2-2; D is ambiguous. Trimming shortened V by 0 bases and J by 6 bases, and 17 bases separated the two germline ends. Germline V CDR1 and CDR2: SGHVS, FQNEAQ. CDR3 length: 17 amino acids.